This is a list of T cell receptor beta chains from one sample in a study of T cell changes during pregnancy in multiple sclerosis. Some clones are missing from TCRdb's copy, which holds only in-frame ones; the method was immunoSEQ multiplex PCR. Of 75,000 to 100,000 clones in the sample, around 92% are singletons; the top ten hold 2% to 2.5%. Sequences were derived from peripheral blood, sampled after pregnancy. Source of these receptors: a female donor with multiple sclerosis, enrolled in a pregnancy study. CDR3s include the opening cysteine and the closing phenylalanine or tryptophan. The order of the fields is D gene, J gene, V gene, clone size, CDR3 DNA, CDR3 protein. The D gene is left open where the match is weak. Size values are once, few and many counts, or a class for expanded clones, and some rows have none.

d_call: TRBD1; j_call: TRBJ1-1; v_call: TRBV2; clone_size: -; cdr3_nt: TGTGCCAGCAGGGGGGACAGGCAGACTGAAGCTTTCTTT; cdr3_aa: CASRGDRQTEAFF
d_call: -; j_call: TRBJ2-1; v_call: TRBV6-6; clone_size: -; cdr3_nt: TGTGCCAGCAGTTACACGGGGGGCCTATGGGATGAGCAGTTCTTC; cdr3_aa: CASSYTGGLWDEQFF
d_call: -; j_call: TRBJ2-2; v_call: TRBV19; clone_size: few; cdr3_nt: TGTGCCAGTAGGACAGAACAGAACACCGGGGAGCTGTTTTTT; cdr3_aa: CASRTEQNTGELFF
d_call: -; j_call: TRBJ1-1; v_call: TRBV6-5; clone_size: -; cdr3_nt: TGTGCCAGCAGTCAGAACATGAACACTGAAGCTTTCTTT; cdr3_aa: CASSQNMNTEAFF
d_call: -; j_call: TRBJ1-5; v_call: TRBV5-6; clone_size: -; cdr3_nt: TGTGCCAGCAGCTTGGCGGGTGTGGGCAATCAGCCCCAGCATTTT; cdr3_aa: CASSLAGVGNQPQHF
d_call: -; j_call: TRBJ1-2; v_call: TRBV4-2; clone_size: -; cdr3_nt: TGTGCCAGCAGCCAAACCAAGGACAGCTATGGCTACACCTTC; cdr3_aa: CASSQTKDSYGYTF
d_call: -; j_call: TRBJ2-5; v_call: TRBV4-3; clone_size: -; cdr3_nt: TGCGCCAGCAGCCAAGATCCGCGGGGCGGGGAGACCCAGTACTTC; cdr3_aa: CASSQDPRGGETQYF
d_call: TRBD1; j_call: TRBJ1-1; v_call: TRBV25-1; clone_size: once; cdr3_nt: TGTGCCAGCACGAGACCCGGGACAGCCATCACTGAAGCTTTCTTT; cdr3_aa: CASTRPGTAITEAFF
d_call: -; j_call: TRBJ1-2; v_call: TRBV5-6; clone_size: -; cdr3_nt: TGTGCCAGCAGCACATCAGAAAATGGCTACACCTTC; cdr3_aa: CASSTSENGYTF
d_call: TRBD2; j_call: TRBJ2-2; v_call: TRBV6-5; clone_size: once; cdr3_nt: TGTGCCAGCAGTTACGGCTGGGGGGGACCAACCGGGGAGCTGTTTTTT; cdr3_aa: CASSYGWGGPTGELFF
d_call: TRBD1; j_call: TRBJ1-2; v_call: TRBV4-2; clone_size: -; cdr3_nt: TGTGCCAGCAGCCAGGGGACAGGAAGGCTTGCCGAAGGCTACACCTTC; cdr3_aa: CASSQGTGRLAEGYTF
d_call: TRBD1; j_call: TRBJ1-5; v_call: TRBV2; clone_size: -; cdr3_nt: TGTGCCAGCAGTGAACCAGGGGGTCAGCCCCAGCATTTT; cdr3_aa: CASSEPGGQPQHF
d_call: -; j_call: TRBJ1-3; v_call: TRBV28; clone_size: -; cdr3_nt: TGTGCCAGCAGTTTTAGATCCCGCGGCACCCGCTCTGGAAACACCATATATTTT; cdr3_aa: CASSFRSRGTRSGNTIYF
d_call: TRBD1; j_call: TRBJ2-1; v_call: TRBV4-2; clone_size: -; cdr3_nt: TGTGCCAGCAGCCAGGGGGGACAGGTCTACAATGAGCAGTTCTTC; cdr3_aa: CASSQGGQVYNEQFF
d_call: -; j_call: TRBJ2-7; v_call: TRBV7-2; clone_size: -; cdr3_nt: TGTGCCAGCAGCTTACTGGAGGGGCGGGAGCAGTACTTC; cdr3_aa: CASSLLEGREQYF
d_call: -; j_call: TRBJ1-2; v_call: TRBV27; clone_size: -; cdr3_nt: TGTGCCAGCAGTTTGTCCGGAGAATATGGCTACACCTTC; cdr3_aa: CASSLSGEYGYTF
d_call: TRBD1; j_call: TRBJ1-2; v_call: TRBV19; clone_size: -; cdr3_nt: TGTGCCAGTAGAAAGACAGGGGGCTTGAGTGGCTACACCTTC; cdr3_aa: CASRKTGGLSGYTF
d_call: TRBD1; j_call: TRBJ1-1; v_call: TRBV6-1; clone_size: -; cdr3_nt: TGTGCCAGCAGTGAAGCGGGAACAGGGGGTACTGAAGCTTTCTTT; cdr3_aa: CASSEAGTGGTEAFF
d_call: TRBD1; j_call: TRBJ1-1; v_call: TRBV9; clone_size: -; cdr3_nt: TGTGCCAGCAGCGTAGGGGGACAGGGTTTCACTGAAGCTTTCTTT; cdr3_aa: CASSVGGQGFTEAFF
d_call: -; j_call: TRBJ2-1; v_call: TRBV7-9; clone_size: -; cdr3_nt: TGTGCCAGCAGCTCGAGCGGGCCTTACAATGAGCAGTTCTTC; cdr3_aa: CASSSSGPYNEQFF
d_call: TRBD2; j_call: TRBJ2-7; v_call: TRBV4-3; clone_size: many; cdr3_nt: TGCGCCAGCAGCCTAAGTAGCGGGTACTCCTACGAGCAGTACTTC; cdr3_aa: CASSLSSGYSYEQYF
d_call: -; j_call: TRBJ2-7; v_call: TRBV19; clone_size: -; cdr3_nt: TGTGCCAGTAGTAGGACAGACTACGAGCAGTACTTC; cdr3_aa: CASSRTDYEQYF
d_call: -; j_call: TRBJ2-1; v_call: TRBV5-5; clone_size: -; cdr3_nt: TGTGCCAGCAGCTCCCAGGGTGCCAATGAGCAGTTCTTC; cdr3_aa: CASSSQGANEQFF
d_call: -; j_call: TRBJ2-5; v_call: TRBV5-1; clone_size: -; cdr3_nt: TGCGCCAGCTCGAACGGAGGATCTCAAGAGACCCAGTACTTC; cdr3_aa: CASSNGGSQETQYF
d_call: TRBD1; j_call: TRBJ1-5; v_call: TRBV7-9; clone_size: -; cdr3_nt: TGTGCCAGCAGCTCGGGACAGGGATTTCAGCCCCAGCATTTT; cdr3_aa: CASSSGQGFQPQHF